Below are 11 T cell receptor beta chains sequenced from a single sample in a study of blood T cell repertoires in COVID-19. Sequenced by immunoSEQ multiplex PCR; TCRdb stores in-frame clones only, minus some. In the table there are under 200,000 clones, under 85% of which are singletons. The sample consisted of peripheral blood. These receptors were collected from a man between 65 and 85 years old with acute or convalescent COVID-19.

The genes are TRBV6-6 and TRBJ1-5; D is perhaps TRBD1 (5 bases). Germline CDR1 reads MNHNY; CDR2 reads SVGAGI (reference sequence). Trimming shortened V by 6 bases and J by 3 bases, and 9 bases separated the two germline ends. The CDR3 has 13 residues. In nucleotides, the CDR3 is TGTGCCAGCAGAGACAGCCTCAATCAGCCCCAGCATTTT. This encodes CASRDSLNQPQHF.

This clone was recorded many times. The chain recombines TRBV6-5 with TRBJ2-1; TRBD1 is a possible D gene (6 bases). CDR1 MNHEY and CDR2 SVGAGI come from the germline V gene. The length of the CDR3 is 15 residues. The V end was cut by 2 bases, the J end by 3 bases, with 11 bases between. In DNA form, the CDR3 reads TGTGCCAGCAGTTACCAAACAGGGATCTACAATGAGCAGTTCTTC. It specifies CASSYQTGIYNEQFF.

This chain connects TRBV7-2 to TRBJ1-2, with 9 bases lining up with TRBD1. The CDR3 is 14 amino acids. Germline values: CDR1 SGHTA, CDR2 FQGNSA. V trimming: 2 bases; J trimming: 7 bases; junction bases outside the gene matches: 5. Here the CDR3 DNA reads TGTGCCAGCAGCTTAACAGGGGGCAGGGGTGGCTACACCTTC. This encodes CASSLTGGRGGYTF.

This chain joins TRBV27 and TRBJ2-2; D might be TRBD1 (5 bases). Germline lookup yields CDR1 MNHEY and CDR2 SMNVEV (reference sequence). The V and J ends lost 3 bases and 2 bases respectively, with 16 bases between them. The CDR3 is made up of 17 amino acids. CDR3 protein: CASSLEIQAANTGELFF. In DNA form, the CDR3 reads TGTGCCAGCAGTTTGGAGATACAGGCTGCAAACACCGGGGAGCTGTTTTTT.

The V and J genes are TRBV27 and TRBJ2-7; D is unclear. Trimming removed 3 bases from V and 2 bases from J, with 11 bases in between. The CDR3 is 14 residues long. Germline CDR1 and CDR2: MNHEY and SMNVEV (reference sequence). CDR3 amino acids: CASSLAFPPYEQYF. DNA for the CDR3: TGTGCCAGCAGTTTGGCCTTTCCTCCCTACGAGCAGTACTTC.

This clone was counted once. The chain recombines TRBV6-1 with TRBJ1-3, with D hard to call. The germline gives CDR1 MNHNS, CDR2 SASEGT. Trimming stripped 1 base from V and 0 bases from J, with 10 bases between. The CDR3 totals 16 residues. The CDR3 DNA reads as TGTGCCAGCAGTGAAGATCGCCCGAGCTCTGGAAACACCATATATTTT. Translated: CASSEDRPSSGNTIYF.

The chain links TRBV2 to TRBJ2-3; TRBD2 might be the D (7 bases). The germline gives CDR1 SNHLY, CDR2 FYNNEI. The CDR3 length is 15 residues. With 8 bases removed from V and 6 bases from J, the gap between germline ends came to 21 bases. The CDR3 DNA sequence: TGTGCCAGCCCTCCTTGGGGGGGGCTTGTGGATACGCAGTATTTT. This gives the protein CASPPWGGLVDTQYF.

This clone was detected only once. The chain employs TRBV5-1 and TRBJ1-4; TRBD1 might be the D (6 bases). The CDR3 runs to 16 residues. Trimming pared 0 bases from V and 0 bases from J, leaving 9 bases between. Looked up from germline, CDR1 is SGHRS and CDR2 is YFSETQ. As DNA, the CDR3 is TGCGCCAGCAGCTTGGTGGACAGTGCAACTAATGAAAAACTGTTTTTT. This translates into CASSLVDSATNEKLFF.

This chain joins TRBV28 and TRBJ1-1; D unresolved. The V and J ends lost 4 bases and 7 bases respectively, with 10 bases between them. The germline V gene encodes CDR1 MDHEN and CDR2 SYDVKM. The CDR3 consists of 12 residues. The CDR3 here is CASSSYPNEAFF. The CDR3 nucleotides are TGTGCCAGCAGTTCCTACCCTAATGAAGCTTTCTTT.

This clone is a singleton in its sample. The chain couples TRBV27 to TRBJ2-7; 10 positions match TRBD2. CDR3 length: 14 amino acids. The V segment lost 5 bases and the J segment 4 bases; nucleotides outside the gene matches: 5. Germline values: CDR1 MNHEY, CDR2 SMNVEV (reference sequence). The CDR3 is CASSPSSGGYEQYF. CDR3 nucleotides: TGTGCCAGCAGTCCTTCTAGCGGGGGTTACGAGCAGTACTTC.

The CDR3 bases are TGTGCCAGCAGTGATCGGGTTTCCTACGAGCAGTACTTC. Residues: CASSDRVSYEQYF. This chain uses TRBV25-1 with TRBJ2-7; D call uncertain. Germline CDR1 and CDR2: MGHDK and SYGVNS. With 3 bases removed from V and 1 base from J, the gap between germline ends came to 7 bases. The CDR3 contains 13 residues.